What follows describes a single TCR beta chain. Its antigen remains unknown. Genomic DNA, serving as template, underwent TCR beta VDJ and CDR3 profiling. TCRdb reprocessed the reads with MiXCR, giving one entry per CDR3 protein. The sample records roughly 240,000 distinct CDR3 sequences, about 44% being singletons. These data are taken from a study of CD8+CD57+ T cells in acquired aplastic anemia. Looking at the study overall: The DNA of sorted CD4+ and CD8+ cells averaged 3.2 ug. Study results and caveats: Overlap between patients and controls comprised twenty-nine CD8+ CDR3 sequences.

In patients chosen for sequencing, flow cytometry had shown CD8+CD57+ cell expansion. Severe acquired aplastic anemia was present in every patient. Looked up from germline, CDR1 is MGHDK and CDR2 is SYGVNS. This CDR3 comprises 13 residues. Trimming shortened V by 8 bases and J by 4 bases, and 14 bases separated the two germline ends. This chain uses TRBV25-1 with TRBJ1-1, with TRBD1 as a possible D gene (5 bases). Sequenced input: sorted CD4+, CD8+, or CD8+CD57+ T cells (not recorded which) from PBMCs. This TCR came from a human donor with aplastic anemia. CDR3 amino acids: CASAAGGGTEAFF. The DNA for the CDR3 is TGTGCCAGCGCCGCGGGGGGAGGCACTGAAGCTTTCTTT.